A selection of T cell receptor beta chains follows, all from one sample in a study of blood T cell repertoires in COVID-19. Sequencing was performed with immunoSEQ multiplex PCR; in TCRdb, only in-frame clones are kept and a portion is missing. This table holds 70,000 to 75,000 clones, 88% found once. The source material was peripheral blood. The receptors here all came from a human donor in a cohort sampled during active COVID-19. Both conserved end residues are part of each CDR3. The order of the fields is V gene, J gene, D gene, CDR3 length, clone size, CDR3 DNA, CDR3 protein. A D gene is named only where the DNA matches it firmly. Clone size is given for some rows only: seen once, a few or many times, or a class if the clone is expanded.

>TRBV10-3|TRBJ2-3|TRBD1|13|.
TGTGCCATCAGGGGACAGGGGGAACATACGCAGTATTTT
CAIRGQGEHTQYF
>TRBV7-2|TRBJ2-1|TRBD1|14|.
TGTGCCAGCAGCTTAGAAGGACAGGGGGATGAGCAGTTCTTC
CASSLEGQGDEQFF
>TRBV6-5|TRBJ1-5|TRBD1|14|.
TGTGCCAGCAGTCCGGACAGGGCGAGTCAGCCCCAGCATTTT
CASSPDRASQPQHF
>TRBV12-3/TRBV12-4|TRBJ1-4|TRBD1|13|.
TGTGCCAGCAGTAGACAGGGGGTAGAAAAACTGTTTTTT
CASSRQGVEKLFF
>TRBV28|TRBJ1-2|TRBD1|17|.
TGTGCCAGCAGTTTATGGGGTCAAGGACAGGGGGACTATGGCTACACCTTC
CASSLWGQGQGDYGYTF
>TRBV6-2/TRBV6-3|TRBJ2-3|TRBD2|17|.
TGTGCCAGCAGTTACTCCCCAGCGGGGGGGCCGACAGATACGCAGTATTTT
CASSYSPAGGPTDTQYF
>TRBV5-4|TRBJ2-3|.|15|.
TGTGCCAGCAGCCTAGATCCGGGAGGCACAGATACGCAGTATTTT
CASSLDPGGTDTQYF
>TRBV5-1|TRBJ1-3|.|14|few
TGCGCCAGCAGCCTCTCGGTCTCTGGAAACACCATATATTTT
CASSLSVSGNTIYF
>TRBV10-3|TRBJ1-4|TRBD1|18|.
TGTGCCATCAGTGAGGGACAGGGGCCGGGGGCAACTAATGAAAAACTGTTTTTT
CAISEGQGPGATNEKLFF
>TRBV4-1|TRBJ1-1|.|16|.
TGCGCCAGCAGCTCCCCCGGCCAAGGGAGAGACCCTGAAGCTTTCTTT
CASSSPGQGRDPEAFF
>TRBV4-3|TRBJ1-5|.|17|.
TGCGCCAGCAGCCAAGAATGTAAAGGGAGGGTAGATCAGCCCCAGCATTTT
CASSQECKGRVDQPQHF
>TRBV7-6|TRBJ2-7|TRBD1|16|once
TGTGCCAGCAGCCGTAGGGGACAGTTCCAAACCTACGAGCAGTACTTC
CASSRRGQFQTYEQYF
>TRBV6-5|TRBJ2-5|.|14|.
TGTGCCAGCAGTTCCCATCGGGTCCAAGAGACCCAGTACTTC
CASSSHRVQETQYF
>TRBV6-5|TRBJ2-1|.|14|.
TGTGCCAGCAGTTATAAGGGAGAAGGAGTTGAGCAGTTCTTC
CASSYKGEGVEQFF
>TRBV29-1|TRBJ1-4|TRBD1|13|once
TGCAGCGTCGAGGGGCAGGGGGCGCGGAAACTGTTTTTT
CSVEGQGARKLFF
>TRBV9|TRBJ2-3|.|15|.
TGTGCCAGCAGCTTCCAGGACAGAAACGGGGATACGCAGTATTTT
CASSFQDRNGDTQYF
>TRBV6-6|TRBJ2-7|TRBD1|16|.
TGTGCCAGCAGTTCTGGAAGTCACAGGGGGAACTACGAGCAGTACTTC
CASSSGSHRGNYEQYF
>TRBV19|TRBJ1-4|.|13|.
TGTGCCAGTAGTCAGGGCCGTAATGAAAAACTGTTTTTT
CASSQGRNEKLFF
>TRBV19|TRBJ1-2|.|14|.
TGTGCCAGTAGACCTGGGGGGAGGAACTATGGCTACACCTTC
CASRPGGRNYGYTF
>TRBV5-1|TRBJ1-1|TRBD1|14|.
TGCGCCAGCAGCTTTATGGGACAGGGGGGGGAAGCTTTCTTT
CASSFMGQGGEAFF
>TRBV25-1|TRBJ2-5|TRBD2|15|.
TGTGCCAGCAGTGAATGGATTAGCGGGGAGGAGACCCAGTACTTC
CASSEWISGEETQYF
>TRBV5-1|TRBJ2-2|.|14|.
TGCGCCAGCAGCTTCGCCTCCGGGAACGGGGAGCTGTTTTTT
CASSFASGNGELFF
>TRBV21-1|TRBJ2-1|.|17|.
TGTGCCAGCAGCAAAGAGGTTGGGGACTACATCTACAATGAGCAGTTCTTC
CASSKEVGDYIYNEQFF
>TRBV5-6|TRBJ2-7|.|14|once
TGTGCCAGCAGCCGCCTTTCTAGCCCCTACGAGCAGTACTTC
CASSRLSSPYEQYF
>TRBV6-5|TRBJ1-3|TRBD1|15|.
TGTGCCAGCAGCTTAACCCACAGGGGTGGAAACACCATATATTTT
CASSLTHRGGNTIYF
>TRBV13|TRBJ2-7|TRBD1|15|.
TGTGCCAGCAGCCCAGGGACAGGGGGCATCTACGAGCAGTACTTC
CASSPGTGGIYEQYF
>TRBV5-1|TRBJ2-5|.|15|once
TGCGCCAGCAGCTTGGAGGGGGTGGGCCAAGAGACCCAGTACTTC
CASSLEGVGQETQYF